These 22 T cell receptor beta chains originate from one sample sequenced in a study of blood T cell repertoires in COVID-19. Assay: immunoSEQ multiplex PCR; the TCRdb copy retains only in-frame clones and omits some. This sample has about 230,000 clones, with more than 80% found just once. Sequencing input: peripheral blood. These receptors all come from a woman at least 80 years old with COVID-19, enrolled during active disease.

The chain recombines TRBV29-1 with TRBJ2-2; the D gene is possibly TRBD2 (6 bases). The germline V gene encodes CDR1 SQVTM and CDR2 ANQGSEA. The CDR3 is made up of 14 amino acids. With 2 bases removed from V and 8 bases from J, the gap between germline ends came to 15 bases. The CDR3: CSVEWGRGTGELFF. The CDR3 coding sequence is TGCAGCGTTGAATGGGGACGGGGGACTGGGGAGCTGTTTTTT.

This clone has just one count. The chain uses TRBV10-3 and TRBJ2-5; 13 bases agree with TRBD2. Germline loops: CDR1 ENHRY, CDR2 SYGVKD. This CDR3 has 16 amino acids. Trimming removed 7 bases from V and 4 bases from J; junction bases left unmatched: 9. CDR3 region: CAIKSGTSGIGETQYF. CDR3 DNA: TGTGCCATCAAGAGCGGGACTAGCGGGATTGGAGAGACCCAGTACTTC.

The J gene is TRBJ2-3, the V gene TRBV6-2 or TRBV6-3; tentatively, D is TRBD2 (5 bases). Germline V gives CDR1 MNHEY, CDR2 SVGEGT. Trimming pared 0 bases from V and 1 base from J, leaving 17 bases between. The CDR3 sequence is 18 residues long. The CDR3: CASSYSPALSVRTDTQYF. The CDR3 DNA follows: TGTGCCAGCAGTTACTCCCCCGCGCTTAGCGTACGCACAGATACGCAGTATTTT.

V is TRBV7-9 and J is TRBJ2-3; TRBD1 is a possible D gene (6 bases). This CDR3 region has 13 residues. Germline-derived CDR1 and CDR2 are SEHNR and FQNEAQ (reference sequence). With 5 bases removed from V and 7 bases from J, the gap between germline ends came to 13 bases. The CDR3 region has the DNA TGTGCCAGCAGCAGCTCAGGGGTACATACGCAGTATTTT. It translates to CASSSSGVHTQYF.

This clone was seen a single time. The chain links TRBV6-5 to TRBJ2-7; a weak D match, TRBD1 (6 bases). The ends were cut back, 5 bases at V and 3 bases at J, with 14 bases in the middle. This CDR3 spans 14 amino acids. The germline V gene encodes CDR1 MNHEY and CDR2 SVGAGI. CDR3 protein: CASSPQGVFYEQYF. The CDR3 DNA sequence: TGTGCCAGCAGTCCACAGGGTGTTTTCTACGAGCAGTACTTC.

The chain recombines TRBV6-4 with TRBJ2-7, with D possibly TRBD1 on 6 matching bases. This CDR3 comprises 15 residues. The germline CDR1 and CDR2 sequences are MRHNA and SNTAGT. V shed 3 bases and J shed 4 bases, with 16 bases lying between them. The CDR3 loop reads CASSEYRGRGYEQYF. DNA for the CDR3: TGTGCCAGCAGTGAATATAGGGGGAGAGGATACGAGCAGTACTTC.

The chain couples TRBV7-3 to TRBJ2-3; TRBD2 agrees at 10 bases. The CDR3 consists of 14 residues. V lost 2 bases to trimming and J lost 10 bases; unmatched junction nucleotides: 6. Germline V CDR1 and CDR2: SGHTA, FQGTGA. CDR3 loop: CASSLLAGVESQYF. The CDR3 DNA is TGTGCCAGCAGCTTACTAGCGGGAGTAGAGTCGCAGTATTTT.

The rearrangement links TRBV5-6 to TRBJ2-2, with TRBD1 matching over 10 bases. Germline trimming cut 7 bases from V and 4 bases from J; bases unmatched to any gene: 1. The CDR3 runs 13 residues. CDR1 is SGHDT, CDR2 YYEEEE, per germline. CDR3: CASWDRGTGELFF. In DNA form, the CDR3 reads TGTGCCAGCTGGGACAGGGGCACCGGGGAGCTGTTTTTT.

The chain combines TRBV20-1 with TRBJ2-3; D gene uncertain. The CDR3 covers 15 residues. V lost 3 bases to trimming and J lost 1 base, with 14 bases between them. Per germline, CDR1 DFQATT and CDR2 SNEGSKA (reference sequence). The CDR3 here is CSASNPLQRTDTQYF. CDR3 in DNA: TGCAGTGCTAGTAATCCCTTACAACGCACAGATACGCAGTATTTT.

The V gene is TRBV7-9, the J gene TRBJ1-1; 7 bases line up with TRBD1. Germline CDR1 reads SEHNR; CDR2 reads FQNEAQ (reference sequence). The CDR3 length is 15 residues. Germline trimming cut 3 bases from V and 8 bases from J; bases unmatched to any gene: 12. The CDR3 bases are TGTGCCAGCAGCTTTGGGTCCGGGACAGTGAACGAAGCTTTCTTT. It yields the protein CASSFGSGTVNEAFF.

The chain has TRBV28 and TRBJ1-6; D not certain. V was clipped by 5 bases and J by 11 bases, with 13 bases between them. The CDR3 consists of 13 residues. Germline V gene data show CDR1 as MDHEN and CDR2 as SYDVKM. Here the CDR3 DNA reads TGTGCCAGCAGTGTGGGAGTAGGGCCACCCCTCCACTTT. Translation gives CASSVGVGPPLHF.

V gene TRBV7-2 combines with J gene TRBJ2-7; the match to TRBD1 covers 11 bases. The V and J ends lost 1 base and 0 bases, in that order; junction bases with no gene match: 2. The CDR3 runs to 16 residues. CDR1 is SGHTA, CDR2 FQGNSA, per germline. The CDR3 nucleotides read TGTGCCAGCAGCTTAGGGACAGGGGGCCGCTCCTACGAGCAGTACTTC. Amino acids: CASSLGTGGRSYEQYF. Looking up the rest from reference TRBV7-2 and TRBJ2-7 gives the full variable domain: GAGVSQSPSNKVTEKGKDVELRCDPISGHTALYWYRQSLGQGLEFLIYFQGNSAPDKSGLPSDRFSAERTGGSVSTLTIQRTQQEDSAVYLCASSLGTGGRSYEQYFGPGTRLTVT.

The rearrangement links TRBV7-9 to TRBJ2-1; TRBD2 matches at 8 bases. V shed 8 bases, J shed 4 bases, and the junction held 10 bases outside the gene matches. Germline V gives CDR1 SEHNR, CDR2 FQNEAQ (reference sequence). The CDR3 has 15 amino acids. CDR3 loop: CASGRSGSYYNEQFF. The DNA of the CDR3 is TGTGCCAGCGGAAGAAGCGGGAGCTATTACAATGAGCAGTTCTTC.

This clone is a singleton in its sample. The chain joins TRBV6-5 to TRBJ2-5; D is possibly TRBD2 (5 bases). Trimming removed 2 bases from V and 5 bases from J, with 15 bases in between. The CDR3 is made up of 15 amino acids. Germline V gives CDR1 MNHEY, CDR2 SVGAGI. The CDR3 is CASSYLSGRGETQYF. CDR3 DNA sequence: TGTGCCAGCAGTTACCTCTCAGGACGAGGGGAGACCCAGTACTTC.

The sample holds a few counts of this clone. The chain employs TRBV7-2 and TRBJ1-5, with TRBD1 matching over 9 bases. The germline CDR1 and CDR2 sequences are SGHTA and FQGNSA. V shed 2 bases, J shed 6 bases, and the junction held 5 bases outside the gene matches. The CDR3 extends over 15 amino acids. In DNA form, the CDR3 reads TGTGCCAGCAGCTTAAGGGGACAGGGTACTCAGCCCCAGCATTTT. Its protein is CASSLRGQGTQPQHF. The variable domain in full, with the rest retrieved from reference TRBV7-2 and TRBJ1-5, is GAGVSQSPSNKVTEKGKDVELRCDPISGHTALYWYRQSLGQGLEFLIYFQGNSAPDKSGLPSDRFSAERTGGSVSTLTIQRTQQEDSAVYLCASSLRGQGTQPQHFGDGTRLSIL.

The genes are TRBV18 and TRBJ1-1; TRBD1 is a possible D gene (5 bases). In germline, CDR1 is KGHSH, CDR2 LQKENI. The CDR3 has 15 residues. Trimming shortened V by 5 bases and J by 5 bases, and 18 bases separated the two germline ends. This CDR3 reads CASSTLDSLETEAFF. CDR3 nucleotide sequence: TGTGCCAGCTCAACCCTCGACAGCCTAGAGACTGAAGCTTTCTTT.

The V and J genes are TRBV29-1 and TRBJ1-2; D gene uncertain. CDR1 is SQVTM and CDR2 is ANQGSEA in the germline V gene. This CDR3 is built from 12 residues. V gave up 4 bases and J gave up 0 bases, with 6 bases separating them. The CDR3 DNA is TGCAGCGTTGCTTCAGCTAACTATGGCTACACCTTC. This encodes CSVASANYGYTF.

The rearrangement joins TRBV2 to TRBJ1-1; the D gene is possibly TRBD1 (6 bases). Germline V gene data show CDR1 as SNHLY and CDR2 as FYNNEI. This CDR3 has 12 amino acids. Trimming pared 9 bases from V and 9 bases from J, leaving 17 bases between. The CDR3 is CASGQGIEKAFF. The DNA for the CDR3 is TGTGCCAGTGGGCAGGGGATCGAGAAAGCTTTCTTT.

V gene TRBV28 combines with J gene TRBJ2-1, with 12 bases identical to TRBD2. The CDR3 covers 19 residues. Trimming took 5 bases from V and 0 from J; bases not matched to a gene: 11. The germline V gene encodes CDR1 MDHEN and CDR2 SYDVKM. The CDR3 nucleotides read TGTGCCAGCAGTCCTATTGGCTCTAGCGGGAGGGACTCCTACAATGAGCAGTTCTTC. Translating it yields CASSPIGSSGRDSYNEQFF.

This rearrangement joins TRBV6-6 to TRBJ2-7; TRBD2 might be the D (5 bases). The V gene lost 4 bases and the J gene lost 7 bases, with 11 bases spanning the gap. The CDR3 loop spans 12 amino acids. The germline gives CDR1 MNHNY, CDR2 SVGAGI (reference sequence). CDR3 bases: TGTGCCAGCAGTTCCCCCCCGGGGGAGCAGTACTTC. Encoded protein: CASSSPPGEQYF.

This chain links TRBV28 with TRBJ2-7; D possibly corresponds to TRBD1 (5 bases). Germline values: CDR1 MDHEN, CDR2 SYDVKM. The germline V and J ends were trimmed by 7 bases and 6 bases, with 10 bases remaining between them. The CDR3 consists of 11 residues. The CDR3 here is CASTSTVEQYF. The CDR3 DNA is TGTGCCAGCACCTCGACAGTCGAGCAGTACTTC.

The rearrangement uses TRBV3-1 (or the pseudogene TRBV3-2) and TRBJ2-2; the D gene is possibly TRBD1 (6 bases). The CDR3 is 14 residues long. Germline V gives CDR1 LGHDT, CDR2 YNNKEL (reference sequence). Deletions cut 4 bases from V and 7 bases from J, with 13 bases between. The CDR3 sequence: CASSLGGRDGELFF. The CDR3 DNA reads as TGTGCCAGCAGCCTAGGGGGACGAGACGGGGAGCTGTTTTTT.